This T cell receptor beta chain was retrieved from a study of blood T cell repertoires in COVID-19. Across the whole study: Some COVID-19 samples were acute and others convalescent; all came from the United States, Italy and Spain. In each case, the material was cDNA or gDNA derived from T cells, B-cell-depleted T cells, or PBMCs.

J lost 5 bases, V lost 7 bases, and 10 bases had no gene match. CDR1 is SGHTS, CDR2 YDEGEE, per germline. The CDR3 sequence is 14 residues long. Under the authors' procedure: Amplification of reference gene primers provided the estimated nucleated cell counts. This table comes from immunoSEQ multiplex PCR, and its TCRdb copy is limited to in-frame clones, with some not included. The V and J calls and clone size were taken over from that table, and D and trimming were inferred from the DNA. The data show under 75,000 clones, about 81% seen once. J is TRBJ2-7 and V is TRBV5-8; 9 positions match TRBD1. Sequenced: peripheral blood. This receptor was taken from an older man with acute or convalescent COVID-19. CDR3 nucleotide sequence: TGTGCCAGCCGACTTCCCGGGACAGGGAACGAGCAGTACTTC. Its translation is CASRLPGTGNEQYF.